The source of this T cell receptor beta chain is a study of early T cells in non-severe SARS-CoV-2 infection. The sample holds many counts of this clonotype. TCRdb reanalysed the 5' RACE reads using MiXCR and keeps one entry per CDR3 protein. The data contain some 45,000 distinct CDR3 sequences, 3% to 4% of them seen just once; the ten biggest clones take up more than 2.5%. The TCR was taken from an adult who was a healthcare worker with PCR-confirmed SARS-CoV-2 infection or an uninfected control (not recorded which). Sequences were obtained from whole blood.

In nucleotides, the CDR3 is TGTGCCAGCAGGGGAATCGTCAGGGGGGCGAACTATAATTCACCCCTCCACTTT. It yields the protein CASRGIVRGANYNSPLHF. V gene TRBV27 combines with J gene TRBJ1-6; 7 bases map to TRBD1. The length of the CDR3 is 18 residues. CDR1 and CDR2 from the germline V gene are MNHEY and SMNVEV (reference sequence). V lost 6 bases and J lost 3; bases outside the gene matches: 14.